A single sample is the source of the 5 T cell receptor beta chains below, sequenced in a study of identical twins. TCRdb called the 5' RACE reads again in MiXCR, with one record for every CDR3 protein. The sample yields around 670,000 distinct CDR3 sequences, 5.5% to 6.5% seen once. Input material: naive T cells sorted from blood. These receptors were collected from a man aged 18-30 years in good health.

The rearrangement links TRBV27 to TRBJ2-3, with 9 bases fitting TRBD2. This CDR3 contains 16 residues. With 4 bases clipped from V and 1 base from J, the junction kept 6 bases outside the gene matches. Germline CDR1 reads MNHEY; CDR2 reads SMNVEV (reference sequence). This chain's CDR3 is CASSYLSGRGTDTQYF. CDR3 sequence (DNA): TGTGCCAGCAGTTACCTTAGCGGGAGAGGCACAGATACGCAGTATTTT.

This clonotype has only a few counts. J is TRBJ2-1 and V is TRBV7-9; possible D gene TRBD1, 6 bases. Trimming shortened V by 4 bases and J by 2 bases, and 12 bases separated the two germline ends. The CDR3 consists of 15 residues. The germline gives CDR1 SEHNR, CDR2 FQNEAQ (reference sequence). Written as DNA, the CDR3 is TGTGCCAGCAGCTCTCACAGGGACGCCTACAATGAGCAGTTCTTC. This sequence encodes CASSSHRDAYNEQFF.

This CDR3 reads CASSDFGYYGYTF. The CDR3 nucleotides are TGTGCCAGCAGTGATTTCGGATACTATGGCTACACCTTC. The rearrangement joins TRBV25-1 to TRBJ1-2; D is unresolved. V lost 3 bases, J lost 3 bases, and 8 bases lay in between. Looked up from germline, CDR1 is MGHDK and CDR2 is SYGVNS. The length of the CDR3 is 13 residues.

This chain uses TRBV9 with TRBJ2-3; no firm D call. With 0 bases removed from V and 9 bases from J, the gap between germline ends came to 8 bases. Germline lookup yields CDR1 SGDLS and CDR2 YYNGEE. The CDR3 runs 12 residues. In DNA, the CDR3 is TGTGCCAGCAGCGTAGGGGCTGGAACGCAGTATTTT. The encoded protein is CASSVGAGTQYF.

This chain links TRBV10-3 with TRBJ2-5; D might be TRBD1 (6 bases). Trimming left V 0 bases short and J 5 bases short, with 13 bases between. The CDR3 is 15 amino acids. Germline CDR1 and CDR2: ENHRY and SYGVKD. CDR3 loop: CAISESRPGAETQYF. The DNA for the CDR3 is TGTGCCATCAGTGAGTCCCGGCCAGGGGCCGAGACCCAGTACTTC.